One sample yielded the 8 T cell receptor beta chains listed below, sequenced in a study of T cells in Graves' hyperthyroidism and ophthalmopathy. TCR beta CDR3 region amplification was performed from RNA transcripts. Primed by the HTBI set, a first-round RT-PCR was run on the TCR CDR3. TCRdb fed the multiplex PCR reads into MiXCR, producing one record per CDR3 protein. The sample holds a few hundred thousand distinct CDR3 sequences; 46% are singletons and the top ten take just under 8.5%. The specimen sequenced was peripheral blood or thyroid tissue (not recorded which). All receptors come from a woman aged 18 to 35 with Graves' hyperthyroidism.

V and J are TRBV9 and TRBJ1-6; maybe TRBD1 (6 bases). Looked up from germline, CDR1 is SGDLS and CDR2 is YYNGEE. This CDR3 has 15 residues. Trimming removed 4 bases from V and 8 bases from J, with 16 bases in between. CDR3 amino acids: CASSSGGLKDSPLHF. CDR3 DNA sequence: TGTGCCAGCAGCTCGGGGGGCCTGAAGGATTCACCCCTCCACTTT.

The J gene is TRBJ1-2, the V gene TRBV12-3 or TRBV12-4, with a tentative D call TRBD1 (6 bases). V dropped 0 bases and J dropped 0 bases, with 11 bases sitting between them. The CDR3 runs to 16 residues. This CDR3 is CASSLASPGANYGYTF. The CDR3 DNA follows: TGTGCCAGCAGTTTAGCCAGCCCAGGGGCTAACTATGGCTACACCTTC.

This clonotype was seen a handful of times. Here the CDR3 DNA reads TGTGCCAGCAGTTACGAAGGGTTTGAGCCCCAGCATTTT. It specifies CASSYEGFEPQHF. The chain uses TRBV12-3 or TRBV12-4 and TRBJ1-5; D remains ambiguous. CDR3 length: 13 residues. V lost 4 bases to trimming and J lost 8 bases, with 12 bases between them.

In the case of this clonotype: Sequence at one end of the junction differs from germline and may be a read error. The chain employs TRBV5-1 and TRBJ2-7; tentatively, D is TRBD1 (5 bases). The CDR3 sequence is 13 residues long. Germline CDR1 SGHRS, CDR2 YFSETQ. DNA of the CDR3: TGCGCCAGCAGCTTGGGGCAGGGATACGAGCGGTACTTC. This sequence encodes CASSLGQGYERYF.

This clonotype appeared many times. The genes are TRBV2 and TRBJ1-1; no firm D call. Per germline, CDR1 SNHLY and CDR2 FYNNEI. This CDR3 region has 13 residues. Trimming stripped 6 bases from V and 2 bases from J, with 10 bases between. In DNA form, the CDR3 reads TGTGCCAGCAGGAACAGTCTAAACACTGAAGCTTTCTTT. Translating it yields CASRNSLNTEAFF.

This clonotype was seen only a few times. The rearrangement joins TRBV7-9 to TRBJ1-5; 10 nucleotides agree with TRBD1. CDR1 and CDR2 (germline): SEHNR, FQNEAQ (reference sequence). The CDR3 has 15 amino acids. Unmatched junction bases numbered 1, after V lost 0 bases and J lost 5 bases. DNA of the CDR3: TGTGCCAGCAGCTTAGCTGACAGGGGGCATCAGCCCCAGCATTTT. Encoded protein: CASSLADRGHQPQHF.

This clonotype has a count of ten or more. V and J are TRBV12-3 or TRBV12-4 and TRBJ1-6; D uncertain. The germline V and J ends were trimmed by 5 bases and 10 bases, with 15 bases remaining between them. The CDR3 runs 14 residues. The CDR3 spells CASSMIGLKSPLHF. The CDR3 DNA is TGTGCCAGCAGTATGATCGGGTTGAAATCACCCCTCCACTTT.

This clonotype was counted only a few times. In this CDR3 the conserved last residue, phenylalanine or tryptophan, is missing, so a read error is likely. The limits of the CDR3 on the DNA are not certain, so only TCRdb's listed CDR3 is given. The V call is TRBV24-1, the J call TRBJ1-5; the table gives TRBD1 as D, unverified against the DNA. The CDR3 totals 8 residues, both ends included. The germline gives CDR1 KGHDR, CDR2 SFDVKD. CDR3 residues: CATSDPRG.